One sample yielded the 14 T cell receptor beta chains listed below, sequenced in a study of cytomegalovirus exposure and HLA in healthy donors. Primers: 60 Vbeta forward and 13 Jbeta reverse. Sequenced by immunoSEQ multiplex PCR; TCRdb stores in-frame clones only, minus some. The sample shows more than 150,000 clones, around 85% of them seen only once. Sequencing was carried out using PBMCs. Receptor source: a man aged 40-55 years in good health and CMV-seropositive.

The chain has TRBV7-2 and TRBJ2-3; TRBD1 matches at 7 bases. Per germline, CDR1 SGHTA and CDR2 FQGNSA. The CDR3 consists of 15 residues. J was trimmed by 3 bases and V by 5 bases; bases with no gene match: 8. The CDR3 region is CASSKGQFFTDTQYF. CDR3 in DNA: TGTGCCAGCAGCAAGGGACAGTTCTTTACAGATACGCAGTATTTT.

The chain links TRBV27 to TRBJ2-1; D might be TRBD2 (6 bases). The CDR3 totals 15 residues. The germline CDR1 and CDR2 sequences are MNHEY and SMNVEV (reference sequence). The V end was cut by 2 bases, the J end by 0 bases, with 8 bases between. This CDR3 is CASSLLLASYNEQFF. CDR3 in DNA: TGTGCCAGCAGTTTACTACTAGCCTCCTACAATGAGCAGTTCTTC.

The J gene is TRBJ2-5, the V gene TRBV6-5; possible D gene TRBD2, 6 bases. Germline V lookup: CDR1 MNHEY, CDR2 SVGAGI. Trimming shortened V by 7 bases and J by 5 bases, and 17 bases separated the two germline ends. The CDR3 spans 14 residues. The DNA for the CDR3 is TGTGCCAGCACCCCAACGGCGGGGCGGGAGACCCAGTACTTC. It codes for CASTPTAGRETQYF.

The V and J genes are TRBV2 and TRBJ1-2; TRBD1 matches at 8 bases. This CDR3 is 14 amino acids long. V lost 2 bases to trimming and J lost 3 bases; unmatched junction nucleotides: 2. Germline CDR1 SNHLY, CDR2 FYNNEI. CDR3 in DNA: TGTGCCAGCAGTGAACAGGGGGCCCACTATGGCTACACCTTC. Its translation is CASSEQGAHYGYTF.

The chain has TRBV5-4 and TRBJ1-1; D unresolved. V was trimmed by 4 bases and J by 0 bases, leaving 10 bases between them. CDR3 length: 14 residues. Germline CDR1 is SGHNT and CDR2 is YYREEE (reference sequence). The DNA for the CDR3 is TGTGCCAGCAGCCCTGGGCTGATGAACACTGAAGCTTTCTTT. Translated, it gives CASSPGLMNTEAFF.

The V call is TRBV6-1, the J call TRBJ2-7; D gene ambiguous. The CDR3 length is 15 residues. In germline, CDR1 is MNHNS, CDR2 SASEGT. Trimming left V 2 bases short and J 2 bases short, with 13 bases between. This CDR3 is CASSERQVTAYEQYF. In DNA, the CDR3 is TGTGCCAGCAGTGAACGGCAGGTTACTGCCTACGAGCAGTACTTC.

The V and J genes are TRBV19 and TRBJ1-5; the match to TRBD1 covers 9 bases. The CDR3 has 16 residues. Per germline, CDR1 LNHDA and CDR2 SQIVND (reference sequence). Trimming took 6 bases from V and 1 from J; bases not matched to a gene: 7. The CDR3 here is CASSRIGTGSNQPQHF. The CDR3 DNA follows: TGTGCCAGTAGCAGAATCGGGACAGGGAGCAATCAGCCCCAGCATTTT.

This chain uses TRBV6-6 with TRBJ2-1; 12 bases map to TRBD2. With 5 bases clipped from V and 7 bases from J, the junction kept 6 bases outside the gene matches. Germline V gene data show CDR1 as MNHNY and CDR2 as SVGAGI (reference sequence). This CDR3 spans 15 amino acids. The CDR3 region has the DNA TGTGCCAGCAGTCTAGCGGGGGGGCCCCTGAATGAGCAGTTCTTC. Amino acid sequence: CASSLAGGPLNEQFF.

This rearrangement joins TRBV28 to TRBJ2-7, with D unclear. Germline V lookup: CDR1 MDHEN, CDR2 SYDVKM. V was cut by 1 base and J by 1 base, with 5 bases left in between. This CDR3 has 13 residues. In DNA form, the CDR3 reads TGTGCCAGCAGTTTATTAGCATCCTACGAGCAGTACTTC. Its translation is CASSLLASYEQYF.

The chain recombines TRBV9 with TRBJ2-5, with TRBD2 identical over 12 bases. CDR3 length: 16 residues. The germline CDR1 and CDR2 sequences are SGDLS and YYNGEE. The J segment lost 5 bases and the V segment lost 0 bases, leaving 5 bases of the junction unmatched. DNA for the CDR3: TGTGCCAGCAGCGTAGAGACTAGCGGGGGCCGGGAGACCCAGTACTTC. This gives the protein CASSVETSGGRETQYF.

The chain carries TRBV5-1 and TRBJ2-5, with D hard to call. From germline, CDR1 is SGHRS and CDR2 YFSETQ. Trimming took off 3 bases at V and 2 bases at J, with 5 bases between the two ends. This CDR3 contains 12 residues. CDR3 coding DNA: TGCGCCAGCAGCTCCAGTCAAGAGACCCAGTACTTC. Translation: CASSSSQETQYF.

V usage is TRBV6-5 and J usage is TRBJ2-3, with D perhaps TRBD1 (6 bases). This CDR3 comprises 13 residues. The germline V gene has CDR1 MNHEY and CDR2 SVGAGI. Trimming cost V 10 bases and J 0 bases, with 11 bases left between them. CDR3 loop: CATRTDSTDTQYF. CDR3 in DNA: TGTGCCACCAGGACAGACAGCACAGATACGCAGTATTTT.

The V call is TRBV7-8, the J call TRBJ1-3; TRBD1 matches at 7 bases. J lost 4 bases, V lost 1 base, and 7 bases had no gene match. Germline V CDR1 and CDR2: SGHVS, FQNEAQ. CDR3 length equals 16 residues. The CDR3 sequence is CASSLGDSIFGNTIYF. The CDR3 coding sequence is TGTGCCAGCAGCTTAGGGGACAGTATTTTCGGAAACACCATATATTTT.

This clone has only one observation. At one of its ends the junction is not consistent with the germline gene, which may arise from a read error. The chain employs TRBV7-7 and TRBJ2-5; D is perhaps TRBD2 (6 bases). CDR1 SSHAT and CDR2 FNYEAQ come from the germline V gene (reference sequence). CDR3 length equals 13 residues. The CDR3: CASSLRGGETQYF. The CDR3 nucleotides read TGTGCTAGCAGCTTGAGGGGAGGTGAGACCCAGTACTTC.